This passage covers 27 T cell receptor beta chains from one sample sequenced in a study of T-cell reconstitution after alpha-beta-depleted transplantation in children. Unique molecular identifiers tagged the TCRbeta library. MiXCR, run by TCRdb on the PCR reads, gives a single entry per CDR3 protein. This table has 200,000 to 250,000 distinct CDR3 sequences, roughly a tenth appearing once. The sample was PBMCs, taken before TCRalphabeta/CD19-depleted stem cell transplant. All receptors derive from a child under two years old with acute myeloid leukemia, due to receive a stem cell transplant.

This clonotype was seen more than once but under ten times. This chain connects TRBV5-5 to TRBJ2-1; TRBD2 matches at 13 bases. The V segment lost 1 base and the J segment 0 bases; nucleotides outside the gene matches: 4. Germline V lookup: CDR1 SGHKS, CDR2 YYEKEE (reference sequence). The CDR3 covers 18 residues. The CDR3 loop is CASSLTTSGRSSYNEQFF. Here the CDR3 DNA reads TGTGCCAGCAGCTTGACGACTAGCGGGAGGAGCTCCTACAATGAGCAGTTCTTC.

This clonotype was seen repeatedly, ten times or more. The chain employs TRBV20-1 and TRBJ2-3, with a weak D call TRBD2 (6 bases). The CDR3 loop spans 15 amino acids. Per germline, CDR1 DFQATT and CDR2 SNEGSKA (reference sequence). V dropped 0 bases and J dropped 2 bases, with 12 bases sitting between them. This CDR3 reads CSARDRGGSTDTQYF. As DNA, the CDR3 is TGCAGTGCTAGAGATCGGGGAGGCTCCACAGATACGCAGTATTTT.

This clonotype was counted at least ten times. The chain couples TRBV4-1 to TRBJ1-5; D is undetermined. Germline-derived CDR1 and CDR2 are MGHRA and YSYEKL. The CDR3 consists of 12 residues. Trimming shortened V by 0 bases and J by 8 bases, and 5 bases separated the two germline ends. CDR3 in DNA: TGCGCCAGCAGCCAAGAAGGCAAGCCCCAGCATTTT. Its protein is CASSQEGKPQHF.

About this clonotype: One junction end disagrees with the germline gene, perhaps due to a read error. V is TRBV5-1 and J is TRBJ2-2, with unresolved D. CDR1 is SGHRS and CDR2 is YFSETQ in the germline V gene. The CDR3 is 14 amino acids. This CDR3 reads CASSSVANAGELFF. In DNA, the CDR3 is TGCGCCAGCAGCTCAGTGGCGAACGCCGGGGAGCTGTTTTTT.

This clonotype was seen many times. V usage is TRBV5-1 and J usage is TRBJ2-7; possibly TRBD2 for D (6 bases). There are 14 residues in the CDR3. Germline CDR1 reads SGHRS; CDR2 reads YFSETQ. V lost 3 bases and J lost 1, with 11 bases in between. The DNA for the CDR3 is TGCGCCAGCAGCTACCCGGGACTGTCCTACGAGCAGTACTTC. Translation: CASSYPGLSYEQYF.

This clonotype has ten or more counts. V is TRBV3-1 and J is TRBJ2-1, with 10 positions matching TRBD1. This CDR3 has 17 amino acids. With V trimmed by 3 bases and J by 4 bases, 9 bases remained unmatched. CDR1 is LGHDT and CDR2 is YNNKEL in the germline V gene (reference sequence). The CDR3 is CASSQRRGQGNYNEQFF. The DNA for the CDR3 is TGTGCCAGCAGCCAGAGGAGGGGACAGGGGAATTACAATGAGCAGTTCTTC.

This clonotype was observed many times. The chain joins TRBV19 to TRBJ1-2, with D maybe TRBD1 (5 bases). This CDR3 is built from 14 residues. The V end lost 5 bases, the J end lost 4 bases, and 14 bases lay between the germline ends. Germline values: CDR1 LNHDA, CDR2 SQIVND (reference sequence). The CDR3 loop reads CASSVSGTFYGYTF. CDR3 coding DNA: TGTGCCAGTAGTGTCTCCGGGACCTTCTATGGCTACACCTTC.

In this sample, this clonotype turned up a few times. J is TRBJ2-7 and V is TRBV20-1; the D gene is possibly TRBD1 (6 bases). Deletions cut 5 bases from V and 2 bases from J, with 13 bases between. Germline loops: CDR1 DFQATT, CDR2 SNEGSKA (reference sequence). The CDR3 sequence is 13 residues long. CDR3 loop: CSALGQKAYEQYF. The CDR3 nucleotides are TGCAGTGCTCTTGGACAGAAAGCCTACGAGCAGTACTTC.

This clonotype was counted many times. This sequence joins TRBV12-3 or TRBV12-4 and TRBJ2-3; TRBD2 aligns across 7 bases. V lost 5 bases, J lost 4 bases, and 3 bases stayed unmatched. This CDR3 has 13 amino acids. The CDR3 DNA follows: TGTGCCAGCAGTGGCCGGGGGGCAGATACGCAGTATTTT. It yields the protein CASSGRGADTQYF.

This clonotype has a count of ten or more. For the CDR3, the DNA is TGTGCCAGCAGTTTGCGGCTAGCGGGCTACTACGAGCAGTACTTC. It codes for CASSLRLAGYYEQYF. The rearrangement links TRBV27 to TRBJ2-7; 8 positions agree with TRBD2. Germline V gene lookup returns CDR1 MNHEY and CDR2 SMNVEV (reference sequence). V shed 3 bases and J 3 bases; nucleotides not matched to a gene: 7. CDR3 size: 15 residues.

This clonotype came up many times. This sequence joins TRBV12-3 or TRBV12-4 and TRBJ1-5, with a weak D call TRBD1 (6 bases). V lost 7 bases, J lost 7 bases, and 17 bases lay in between. The CDR3 covers 14 residues. CDR3 in DNA: TGTGCCAGCACCCCCTCGGGAACAGGGCAGCCCCAGCATTTT. Its translation: CASTPSGTGQPQHF.

The genes are TRBV29-1 and TRBJ2-7; possibly TRBD1 for D (6 bases). Germline-derived CDR1 and CDR2 are SQVTM and ANQGSEA. The CDR3 sequence is 14 residues long. With 6 bases removed from V and 0 bases from J, the gap between germline ends came to 15 bases. CDR3 sequence reads: CSVTKMTGSYEQYF. For the CDR3, the DNA is TGCAGCGTGACAAAAATGACAGGCTCCTACGAGCAGTACTTC.

Many counts were recorded for this clonotype. This rearrangement joins TRBV20-1 to TRBJ2-4; unclear D gene. Germline V lookup: CDR1 DFQATT, CDR2 SNEGSKA (reference sequence). V was trimmed by 0 bases and J by 0 bases, leaving 6 bases between them. The CDR3 extends over 14 amino acids. In nucleotides, the CDR3 is TGCAGTGCTAGAGAGACGTTAGCCAAAAACATTCAGTACTTC. Its translation: CSARETLAKNIQYF.

In its sample, this clonotype was seen many times. The chain uses TRBV2 and TRBJ1-5, with TRBD1 matching over 9 bases. The germline gives CDR1 SNHLY, CDR2 FYNNEI. The J segment lost 5 bases and the V segment lost 6 bases, leaving 5 bases of the junction unmatched. The CDR3 contains 14 residues. CDR3 in DNA: TGTGCCAGCAGGGGGACAGGGTCGGATCAGCCCCAGCATTTT. Its protein is CASRGTGSDQPQHF.

This clonotype has at least ten counts. The chain uses TRBV7-2 and TRBJ2-1; 8 bases match TRBD2. The CDR3 is 14 residues long. The V gene's germline CDR1 is SGHTA and CDR2 FQGNSA. J lost 7 bases, V lost 3 bases, and 5 bases had no gene match. CDR3 in amino acids: CASSLREAWNEQFF. CDR3 DNA sequence: TGTGCCAGCAGCTTGCGGGAGGCGTGGAATGAGCAGTTCTTC. Supplemented by reference TRBV7-2 and TRBJ2-1, the full variable domain reads GAGVSQSPSNKVTEKGKDVELRCDPISGHTALYWYRQSLGQGLEFLIYFQGNSAPDKSGLPSDRFSAERTGGSVSTLTIQRTQQEDSAVYLCASSLREAWNEQFFGPGTRLTVL.

This clonotype was detected ten times or more. The rearrangement links TRBV5-1 to TRBJ1-1; D is undetermined. Germline CDR1 is SGHRS and CDR2 is YFSETQ. The CDR3 extends over 14 amino acids. Trimming left V 2 bases short and J 2 bases short, with 10 bases between. The CDR3 sequence is CASSLNPGNTEAFF. The CDR3 coding sequence is TGCGCCAGCAGCTTAAACCCGGGAAACACTGAAGCTTTCTTT.

This clonotype was seen repeatedly, ten times or more. As DNA, the CDR3 is TGTGCCACCAGCAGAGATAGAGGGGACCACCAAGAGACCCAGTACTTC. Its protein product is CATSRDRGDHQETQYF. This chain uses TRBV15 with TRBJ2-5, with D possibly called TRBD1 or TRBD2 (5 bases each). CDR1 and CDR2 from the germline V gene are LNHNV and YYDKDF (reference sequence). This CDR3 has 16 amino acids. Trimming removed 0 bases at V and 0 bases at J, with 11 bases between.

The table lists this clonotype with many counts. The chain employs TRBV27 and TRBJ1-2, with D tentatively TRBD1 (6 bases). The CDR3 is 14 amino acids. Trimming shortened V by 1 base and J by 3 bases, and 9 bases separated the two germline ends. CDR1 and CDR2 (germline): MNHEY, SMNVEV (reference sequence). The CDR3 DNA sequence: TGTGCCAGCAGTTTATACCCAGGGGACTATGGCTACACCTTC. It yields the protein CASSLYPGDYGYTF.

This clonotype was counted many times. The chain recombines TRBV6-1 with TRBJ2-1, with TRBD2 identical over 7 bases. J gave up 8 bases and V 2 bases, and 9 bases lay outside the gene matches. The CDR3 has 15 amino acids. CDR1 and CDR2 from the germline V gene are MNHNS and SASEGT. CDR3 DNA: TGTGCCAGCAGTGAAAGGGGAGGGTTCAGCCATGAGCAGTTCTTC. Residues: CASSERGGFSHEQFF.

This clonotype came up many times. The J gene is TRBJ2-3, the V gene TRBV5-1, with D possibly matching TRBD2 (6 bases). Germline V gene sequence: CDR1 SGHRS, CDR2 YFSETQ. The ends were cut back, 3 bases at V and 1 base at J, with 15 bases in the middle. The CDR3 contains 16 residues. This CDR3 reads CASSSIAVGGTDTQYF. CDR3 DNA sequence: TGCGCCAGCAGCTCCATAGCGGTGGGGGGCACAGATACGCAGTATTTT.

This clonotype showed up many times. V gene TRBV20-1 combines with J gene TRBJ2-5; unclear D gene. Germline CDR1 reads DFQATT; CDR2 reads SNEGSKA (reference sequence). The CDR3 spans 13 residues. Trimming removed 4 bases at V and 5 bases at J, with 14 bases between. The CDR3 DNA sequence: TGCAGTGCTATGGCCTTACCGTGGGAGACCCAGTACTTC. Translating gives CSAMALPWETQYF.

This clonotype was seen only a few times. V usage is TRBV6-2 or TRBV6-3 and J usage is TRBJ2-1, with a tentative D call TRBD2 (6 bases). CDR1 and CDR2 from the germline V gene are MNHEY and SVGEGT. The V end was cut by 6 bases, the J end by 4 bases, with 13 bases between. The CDR3 extends over 14 amino acids. The DNA for the CDR3 is TGTGCCAGCAGCCCTTGGGGGGAGTACAATGAGCAGTTCTTC. As protein: CASSPWGEYNEQFF.

In this sample, this clonotype turned up many times. This chain links TRBV10-3 with TRBJ1-1, with a possible D match to TRBD1 (5 bases). The CDR3 extends over 12 amino acids. Looked up from germline, CDR1 is ENHRY and CDR2 is SYGVKD. Trimming cost V 8 bases and J 3 bases, with 10 bases left between them. CDR3 nucleotides: TGTGCCATCGGAAGGGGTGACACTGAAGCTTTCTTT. Protein sequence: CAIGRGDTEAFF.

There are a few counts of this clonotype. V usage is TRBV29-1 and J usage is TRBJ2-7, with 7 bases identical to TRBD2. The germline CDR1 and CDR2 sequences are SQVTM and ANQGSEA. After removal of 3 bases from V and 5 bases from J, the junction contained 4 bases not matched to a gene. This CDR3 is 12 amino acids long. The CDR3 coding sequence is TGCAGCGTTGAGGAGCGGGGTGACGAGCAGTACTTC. This encodes CSVEERGDEQYF.

This clonotype has ten or more counts. The CDR3 is CASSFPGLLYNEQFF. Here the CDR3 DNA reads TGTGCCAGCAGCTTCCCGGGACTACTCTACAATGAGCAGTTCTTC. The chain couples TRBV13 to TRBJ2-1, with TRBD2 identical over 7 bases. There are 15 residues in the CDR3. CDR1 and CDR2 (germline): PRHDT, FYEKMQ (reference sequence). The V and J ends lost 3 bases and 3 bases, in that order; junction bases with no gene match: 5.

This clonotype was recorded at least ten times. The CDR3 DNA follows: TGTGCCAGCAGCTTGCGTGGGGGGCTCCCTGGAAACACCATATATTTT. Translating it yields CASSLRGGLPGNTIYF. The chain carries TRBV5-6 and TRBJ1-3; the D gene is possibly TRBD1 (6 bases). Trimming removed 1 base at V and 2 bases at J, with 13 bases between. In germline, CDR1 is SGHDT, CDR2 YYEEEE. This CDR3 region has 16 residues.

At least ten counts were recorded for this clonotype. The chain couples TRBV7-9 to TRBJ1-5; D gene unclear. Trimming removed 5 bases at V and 1 base at J, with 12 bases between. Germline V gene data show CDR1 as SEHNR and CDR2 as FQNEAQ (reference sequence). The CDR3 covers 15 residues. CDR3 residues: CASSAGSPSNQPQHF. The CDR3 coding sequence is TGTGCCAGCAGCGCAGGATCTCCAAGCAATCAGCCCCAGCATTTT.